These T cell receptor beta chains were read from a single sample in a study of blood T cell repertoires in COVID-19. TCRdb's copy holds only in-frame clones and misses some; the assay was immunoSEQ multiplex PCR. The sample lists about 200,000 clones; 80% to 90% were seen once. Sequenced material: PBMCs or T cells enriched from blood (not recorded which). The receptors come from a woman aged 40-49 years with acute COVID-19. CDR3s include the opening cysteine and the closing phenylalanine or tryptophan. The D gene is left open where the match is weak. Where a row states a size, it is once, few, many or the class of an expanded clone; other rows omit it.

NA,TRBV13,TRBJ2-3,NA,CASSPGRGLPSTDTQYF,TGTGCCAGCAGCCCGGGCCGGGGACTTCCTAGCACAGATACGCAGTATTTT
NA,TRBV11-2,TRBJ2-2,NA,CASSPRVPNTGELFF,TGTGCCAGCAGCCCGAGGGTACCGAACACCGGGGAGCTGTTTTTT
NA,TRBV30,TRBJ1-6,NA,CAWSVGRGNSPLHF,TGTGCCTGGAGTGTAGGGAGGGGGAATTCACCCCTCCACTTT
NA,TRBV19,TRBJ2-2,NA,CASHLTGVARTGELFF,TGTGCCAGTCACCTGACAGGTGTCGCGCGGACCGGGGAGCTGTTTTTT
TRBD2,TRBV19,TRBJ2-1,NA,CATRGTSGRAIGDEQFF,TGTGCCACCCGAGGGACTAGCGGGAGGGCCATTGGAGATGAGCAGTTCTTC
NA,TRBV27,TRBJ1-2,NA,CASSSTQGPRYGYTF,TGTGCCAGCAGCTCCACTCAGGGGCCCCGGTATGGCTACACCTTC
NA,TRBV29-1,TRBJ2-3,NA,CSVGHLTDTQYF,TGCAGCGTTGGGCACCTCACAGATACGCAGTATTTT
NA,TRBV28,TRBJ1-5,once,CASRGRKPQHF,TGTGCCAGCAGGGGCCGTAAGCCCCAGCATTTT
NA,TRBV2,TRBJ2-7,NA,CASTPDRPYEQYF,TGTGCCAGCACCCCAGACAGGCCCTACGAGCAGTACTTC
NA,TRBV7-6,TRBJ1-3,NA,CASSSPPQAPKATIYF,TGTGCCAGCAGCTCCCCTCCACAGGCTCCAAAGGCCACCATATATTTT
TRBD2,TRBV15,TRBJ2-1,NA,CATSREGWVAGRSSYNEQFF,TGTGCCACCAGCAGAGAAGGCTGGGTAGCGGGCCGGAGCTCCTACAATGAGCAGTTCTTC
TRBD2,TRBV11-2,TRBJ2-1,NA,CASSFPLDSGSSYNEQFF,TGTGCCAGCAGCTTCCCCTTAGATAGCGGGAGCTCCTACAATGAGCAGTTCTTC
TRBD2,TRBV28,TRBJ2-1,NA,CASSKLAGGLLF,TGTGCCAGTAGTAAGTTAGCGGGAGGGCTTCTCTTC
NA,TRBV2,TRBJ2-5,NA,CASSEALQTVAARHF,TGTGCCAGCAGTGAAGCGCTTCAAACGGTAGCGGCTCGCCACTTC
TRBD1,TRBV9,TRBJ2-7,NA,CASSPGTALYYEQYF,TGTGCCAGCAGCCCAGGGACAGCGCTTTACTACGAGCAGTACTTC
TRBD2,TRBV10-3,TRBJ2-1,NA,CAIAGPYNEQFF,TGTGCCATAGCGGGACCCTACAATGAGCAGTTCTTC
NA,TRBV29-1,TRBJ1-1,few,CSVEDQEGPYTEAFF,TGCAGCGTTGAAGATCAGGAGGGCCCCTACACTGAAGCTTTCTTT
NA,TRBV5-1,TRBJ1-3,NA,CASSLAPQETGNTIYF,TGCGCCAGCAGCTTGGCCCCACAGGAAACTGGAAACACCATATATTTT
TRBD1,TRBV5-4,TRBJ1-4,once,CASSLGGQGSNEKLFF,TGTGCCAGCAGCTTGGGGGGACAGGGGAGCAATGAAAAACTGTTTTTT
NA,TRBV27,TRBJ1-5,NA,CASSPRSGYNQPQHF,TGTGCCAGCAGTCCCAGGTCGGGGTATAATCAGCCCCAGCATTTT
TRBD2,TRBV5-1,TRBJ2-1,once,CASSLTLSGSGDEQFF,TGCGCCAGCAGCTTGACTCTTAGCGGGAGTGGTGATGAGCAGTTCTTC
NA,TRBV9,TRBJ2-2,NA,CASSAGGLAGELFF,TGTGCCAGCAGCGCCGGAGGGTTGGCCGGGGAGCTGTTTTTT
NA,TRBV2,TRBJ1-1,NA,CASAGNTEAFF,TGTGCCAGCGCCGGGAACACTGAAGCTTTCTTT
TRBD2,TRBV18,TRBJ2-1,NA,CASSPTSGRANEQFF,TGTGCCAGCTCACCCACTAGCGGGAGGGCAAATGAGCAGTTCTTC
TRBD1,TRBV11-2,TRBJ2-2,NA,CASSPNRGRLFF,TGTGCCAGCAGCCCAAACAGGGGAAGGCTGTTTTTT
NA,TRBV27,TRBJ2-7,few,CASGRYRHYEQYF,TGTGCCAGCGGTCGGTACCGACATTACGAGCAGTACTTC
NA,TRBV13,TRBJ2-2,once,CASSLTGELFF,TGTGCCAGCTCTTTAACCGGGGAGCTGTTTTTT
NA,TRBV6-5,TRBJ2-1,NA,CASSQTVNYNEQFF,TGTGCCAGCAGCCAGACAGTTAACTACAATGAGCAGTTCTTC
NA,TRBV19,TRBJ1-1,NA,CASSLRRGLEAFF,TGTGCCAGTAGCCTTAGACGGGGGTTAGAAGCTTTCTTT
NA,TRBV10-3,TRBJ1-5,NA,CAARGSSEGPQHF,TGTGCCGCCAGAGGGTCTTCCGAGGGGCCCCAGCATTTT
TRBD1,TRBV7-9,TRBJ2-5,NA,CASSRGQMETQYF,TGTGCCAGCAGCCGGGGACAGATGGAGACCCAGTACTTC
TRBD1,TRBV28,TRBJ1-1,once,CASSTTGGRGTEAFF,TGTGCCAGCAGTACAACAGGGGGGCGCGGCACTGAAGCTTTCTTT
NA,TRBV2,TRBJ2-2,NA,CASSEVHPDTGELFF,TGTGCCAGCAGTGAAGTCCACCCAGACACCGGGGAGCTGTTTTTT
NA,TRBV11-2,TRBJ1-1,NA,CASSPEGGRGGTEAFF,TGTGCCAGCAGCCCCGAGGGTGGGCGCGGAGGCACTGAAGCTTTCTTT
TRBD1,TRBV6-5,TRBJ1-1,NA,CASSYSTPDRGQAFF,TGTGCCAGCAGTTACTCAACCCCCGACAGGGGGCAAGCTTTCTTT
TRBD2,TRBV11-2,TRBJ2-3,NA,CASSLYSGRAKLWADTQYF,TGTGCCAGCAGCCTATATAGCGGGAGGGCCAAGTTATGGGCGGATACGCAGTATTTT
NA,TRBV6-5,TRBJ1-1,NA,CASSNNGGAQGEAFF,TGTGCCAGCAGTAATAATGGAGGGGCGCAGGGTGAAGCTTTCTTT
NA,TRBV9,TRBJ1-5,NA,CASSVGGAQQPQHF,TGTGCCAGCAGCGTGGGGGGGGCACAACAGCCCCAGCATTTT
NA,TRBV28,TRBJ2-1,NA,CASSFGPGGNNEQFF,TGTGCCAGCAGTTTTGGCCCCGGAGGGAACAATGAGCAGTTCTTC